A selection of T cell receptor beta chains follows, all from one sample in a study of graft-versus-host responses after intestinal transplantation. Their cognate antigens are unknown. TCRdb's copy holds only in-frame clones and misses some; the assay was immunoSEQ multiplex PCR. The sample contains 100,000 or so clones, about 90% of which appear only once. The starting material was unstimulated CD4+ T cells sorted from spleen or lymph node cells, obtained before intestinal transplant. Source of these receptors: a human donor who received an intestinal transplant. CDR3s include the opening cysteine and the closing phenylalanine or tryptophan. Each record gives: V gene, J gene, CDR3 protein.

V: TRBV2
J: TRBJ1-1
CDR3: CAPAVRDREAFF

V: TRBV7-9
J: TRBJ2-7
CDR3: CASSLTSGNYEQYF

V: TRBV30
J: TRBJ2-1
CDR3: CATTLSNVFGQFF

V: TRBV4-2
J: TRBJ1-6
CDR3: CASSQDPRGSPLHF

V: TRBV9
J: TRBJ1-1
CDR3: CASSVGVGTPSDTEAFF

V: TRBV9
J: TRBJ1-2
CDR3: CASSVQGANYGYTF

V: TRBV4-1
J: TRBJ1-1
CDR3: CASNTIYGEAFF

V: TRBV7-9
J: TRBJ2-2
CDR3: CASSLNRLAGDRSGELFF

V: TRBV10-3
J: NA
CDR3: CAISEPNYEQYF

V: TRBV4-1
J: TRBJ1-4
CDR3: CASSQDSDRDGLGEKLFF

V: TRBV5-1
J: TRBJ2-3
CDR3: CASSPVGLAAGQDTQYF

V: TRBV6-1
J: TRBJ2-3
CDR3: CATAAGGSTDTQYF

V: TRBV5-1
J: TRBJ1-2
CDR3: CASSLTPGQALHGYTF

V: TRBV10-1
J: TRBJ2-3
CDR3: CASSRGWADTQYF

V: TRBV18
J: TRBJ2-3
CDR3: CASSPPSQDTQYF

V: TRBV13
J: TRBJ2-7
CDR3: CASSLATGGSYEQYF

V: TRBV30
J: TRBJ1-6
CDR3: CASKPQGVLNSPLHF

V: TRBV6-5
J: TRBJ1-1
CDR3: CASRRTRQNTEAFF

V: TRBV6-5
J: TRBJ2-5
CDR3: CASIGARGLRETQYF

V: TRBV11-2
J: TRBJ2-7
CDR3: CASSLLAESYEQYF

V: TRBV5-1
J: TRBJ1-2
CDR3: CASSFGGVNYGYTF

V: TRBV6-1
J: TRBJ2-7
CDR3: CASTRGYEQYF

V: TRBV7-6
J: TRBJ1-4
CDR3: CASSPAGDEKLFF

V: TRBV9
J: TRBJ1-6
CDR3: CASSVDSGGDSPLHF

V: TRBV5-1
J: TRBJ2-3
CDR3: CASSPSTGQPVGTQYF

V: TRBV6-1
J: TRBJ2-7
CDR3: CASRVRAGASYEQYF

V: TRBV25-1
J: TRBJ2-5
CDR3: CASSGRVLPGYQETQYF

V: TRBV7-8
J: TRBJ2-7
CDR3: CASSLAGGLADYEQYF

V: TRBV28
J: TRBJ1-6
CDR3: CASSPEQGTVSPLHF

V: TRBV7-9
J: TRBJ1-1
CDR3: CASSQILGQLPPEAFF

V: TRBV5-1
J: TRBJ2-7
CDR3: CASKTTSGSSWQYF

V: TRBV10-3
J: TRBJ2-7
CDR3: CAISRTSGSSYEQYF

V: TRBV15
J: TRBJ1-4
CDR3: CATSRGYQENEKLFF

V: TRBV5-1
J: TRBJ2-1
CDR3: CASSLVGGAGSSNEQFF

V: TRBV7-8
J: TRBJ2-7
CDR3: CASSSGLAGAEQYF

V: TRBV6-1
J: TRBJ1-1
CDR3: CASRNDRRLNTEAFF

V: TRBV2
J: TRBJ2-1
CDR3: CAGHRDRGYNEQFF

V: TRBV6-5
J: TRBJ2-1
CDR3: CASSYQGINDEQFF

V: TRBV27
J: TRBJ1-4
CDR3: CASGHRGPGHEKLFF

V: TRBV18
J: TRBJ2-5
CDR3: CASSPPGAQETQYF

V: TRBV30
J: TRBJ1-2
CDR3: CAWSVPTGFYYGYTF

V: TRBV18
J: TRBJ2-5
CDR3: CASRLQAGETQYF

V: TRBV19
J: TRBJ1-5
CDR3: CASSRHTSNQPQHF

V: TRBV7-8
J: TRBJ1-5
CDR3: CASSLSSPGNQPQHF

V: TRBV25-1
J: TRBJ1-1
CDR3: CASQDSYYTEAFF

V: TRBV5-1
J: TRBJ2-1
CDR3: CASSLGTSGLSYNEQFF

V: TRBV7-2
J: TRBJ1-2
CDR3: CASSFTGNYGYTF

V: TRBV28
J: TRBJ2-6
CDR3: CASSRVTGGLAGANVLTF

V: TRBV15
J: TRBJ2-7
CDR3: CATSRTRDSPSYEQYF